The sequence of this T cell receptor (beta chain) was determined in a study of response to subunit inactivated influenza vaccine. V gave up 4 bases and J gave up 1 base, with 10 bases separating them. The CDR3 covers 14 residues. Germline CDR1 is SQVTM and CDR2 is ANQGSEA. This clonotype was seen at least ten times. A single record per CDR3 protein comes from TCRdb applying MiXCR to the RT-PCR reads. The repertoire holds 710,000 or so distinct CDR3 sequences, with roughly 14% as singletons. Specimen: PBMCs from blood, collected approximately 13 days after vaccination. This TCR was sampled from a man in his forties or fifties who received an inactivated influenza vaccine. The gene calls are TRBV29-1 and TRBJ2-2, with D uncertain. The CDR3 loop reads CSVAGLRNTGELFF. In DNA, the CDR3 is TGCAGCGTTGCAGGATTACGGAACACCGGGGAGCTGTTTTTT.